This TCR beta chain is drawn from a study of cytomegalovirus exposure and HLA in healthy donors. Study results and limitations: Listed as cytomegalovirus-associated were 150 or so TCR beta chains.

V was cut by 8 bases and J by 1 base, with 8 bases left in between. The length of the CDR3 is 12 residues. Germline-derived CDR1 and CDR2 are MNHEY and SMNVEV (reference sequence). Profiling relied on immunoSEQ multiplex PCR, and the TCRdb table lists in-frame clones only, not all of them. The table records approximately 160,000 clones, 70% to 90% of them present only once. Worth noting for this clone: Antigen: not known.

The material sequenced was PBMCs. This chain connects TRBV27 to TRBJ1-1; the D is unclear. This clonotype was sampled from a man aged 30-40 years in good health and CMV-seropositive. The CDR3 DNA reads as TGTGCCAGCGCCCGGGGGAACACTGAAGCTTTCTTT. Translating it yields CASARGNTEAFF.